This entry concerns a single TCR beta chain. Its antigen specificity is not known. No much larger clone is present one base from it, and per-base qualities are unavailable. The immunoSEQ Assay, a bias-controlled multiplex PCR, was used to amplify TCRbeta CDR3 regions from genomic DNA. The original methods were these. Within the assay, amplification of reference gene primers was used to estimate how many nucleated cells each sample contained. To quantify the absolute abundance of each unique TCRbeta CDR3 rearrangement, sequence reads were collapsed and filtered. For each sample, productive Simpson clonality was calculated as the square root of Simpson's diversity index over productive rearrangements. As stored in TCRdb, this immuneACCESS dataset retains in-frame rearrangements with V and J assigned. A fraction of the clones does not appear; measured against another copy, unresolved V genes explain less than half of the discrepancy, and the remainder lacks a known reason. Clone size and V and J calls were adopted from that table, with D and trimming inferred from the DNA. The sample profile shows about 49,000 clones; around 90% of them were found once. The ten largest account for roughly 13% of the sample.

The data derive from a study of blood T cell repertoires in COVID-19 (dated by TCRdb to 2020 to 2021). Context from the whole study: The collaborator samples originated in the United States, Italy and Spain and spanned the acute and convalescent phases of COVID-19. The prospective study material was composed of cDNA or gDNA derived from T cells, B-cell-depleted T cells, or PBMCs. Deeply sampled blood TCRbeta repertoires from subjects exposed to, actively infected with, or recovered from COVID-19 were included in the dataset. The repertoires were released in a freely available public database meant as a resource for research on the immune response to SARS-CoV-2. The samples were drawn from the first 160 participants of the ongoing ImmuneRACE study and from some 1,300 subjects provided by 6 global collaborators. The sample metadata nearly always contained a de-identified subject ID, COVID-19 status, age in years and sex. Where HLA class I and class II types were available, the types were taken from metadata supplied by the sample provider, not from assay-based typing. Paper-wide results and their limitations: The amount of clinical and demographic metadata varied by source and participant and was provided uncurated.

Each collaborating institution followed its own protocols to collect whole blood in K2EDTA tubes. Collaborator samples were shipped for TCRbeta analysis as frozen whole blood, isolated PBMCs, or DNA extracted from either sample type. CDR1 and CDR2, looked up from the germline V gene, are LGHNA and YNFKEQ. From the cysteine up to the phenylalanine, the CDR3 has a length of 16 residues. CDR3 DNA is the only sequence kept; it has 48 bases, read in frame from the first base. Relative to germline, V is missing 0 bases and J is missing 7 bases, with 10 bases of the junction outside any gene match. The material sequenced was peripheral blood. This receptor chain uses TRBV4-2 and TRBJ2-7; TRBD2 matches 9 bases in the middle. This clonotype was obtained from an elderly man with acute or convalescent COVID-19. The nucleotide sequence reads TGTGCCAGCAGCCAAGATCTTGGCGGGGGGGCAAAGGAGCAGTACTTC. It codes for CASSQDLGGGAKEQYF.